This T cell receptor beta chain was found in a study of T cells after yellow fever vaccination. Whole-study findings and limits: The CD4 and CD8 compartments had a small share of their clonotypes in common. FACS-sorted repertoires could contain abundant clonotypes contaminating from the bulk population.

MiXCR, run by TCRdb on the 5' RACE reads, gives a single entry per CDR3 protein. The sample records approximately 260,000 distinct CDR3 sequences, around 5.3% being singletons. This clonotype was counted between two and nine times. The antigen remains unidentified. The ends were cut back, 5 bases at V and 4 bases at J, with 16 bases in the middle. Germline CDR1 SEHNR, CDR2 FQNEAQ (reference sequence). The CDR3 totals 15 residues. This sequence was found in a man aged 18 to 35 who received the YFV17D yellow fever vaccine. The chain is built from TRBV7-9 and TRBJ2-3; no clear D. This specimen was CD4+ T cells sorted from PBMCs, taken on the day of the yellow fever booster vaccination. The CDR3 DNA is TGTGCCAGCAGCCCAACGTCCCTGGGCGCAGATACGCAGTATTTT. The encoded protein is CASSPTSLGADTQYF.